Here is one T cell receptor beta chain with its context. The source of the sample is a study of blood T cells in healthy people across ages. Using a J-beta primer mix together with a sample-barcoded 5' primer, a second PCR was run for roughly 6 to 12 cycles. One entry per CDR3 protein, called by TCRdb with MiXCR from the 5' RACE reads. Of fewer than 800,000 distinct CDR3 sequences detected, over 20% appear once; the ten largest clones hold roughly 3.6%. This CDR3 is built from 15 residues. The trim removed 3 bases at V and 2 bases at J, leaving 7 bases unmatched. Germline CDR1 reads SGHVS; CDR2 reads FQNEAQ.

This clonotype was obtained from a man between 65 and 80 years old in good health. This chain joins TRBV7-8 and TRBJ2-7; 7 bases line up with TRBD2. Sequencing was performed on blood. This CDR3 is CASSLSSGVPYEQYF. The CDR3, as DNA: TGTGCCAGCAGCTTGTCTAGCGGAGTGCCCTACGAGCAGTACTTC. Full variable domain (remainder filled in from reference TRBV7-8 and TRBJ2-7): GAGVSQSPRYKVAKRGQDVALRCDPISGHVSLFWYQQALGQGPEFLTYFQNEAQLDKSGLPSDRFFAERPEGSVSTLKIQRTQQEDSAVYLCASSLSSGVPYEQYFGPGTRLTVT.